These 3 T cell receptor beta chains originate from one sample sequenced in a study of chemoradiotherapy in HPV16-positive cancers (dated by TCRdb to the early 2020s). The library was prepared using the immunoSEQ multiplex PCR assay. In its TCRdb copy, this immuneACCESS table keeps in-frame sequences only and misses some clones. Where compared with another copy, unresolved V genes explain less than half of these, and the others have no known cause. This sample gives around 12,000 clones in total; roughly nine tenths of them show up just once. The ten largest make up roughly 23% of the sample. Sequencing used blood, obtained from a patient who underwent chemoradiotherapy. The receptors originated from a human donor with HPV-associated anogenital cancer.

The J gene is TRBJ2-3, the V gene TRBV11-3, with 13 bases fitting TRBD2. The germline CDR1 and CDR2 sequences are SGHNT and YENEEA. The J segment lost 6 bases and the V segment lost 1 base, leaving 4 bases of the junction unmatched. CDR3 length: 16 amino acids. CDR3 in DNA: TGTGCCAGCAGCTTAGTATCGGGACTAGCGGGGGATACGCAGTATTTT. Its translation is CASSLVSGLAGDTQYF.

V gene TRBV5-6 combines with J gene TRBJ1-4; 9 bases fit TRBD1. The CDR3 runs to 15 residues. Germline lookup yields CDR1 SGHDT and CDR2 YYEEEE. The J segment lost 5 bases and the V segment lost 3 bases, leaving 5 bases of the junction unmatched. CDR3 in DNA: TGTGCCAGCAGCTCAACCGGGACAGGGAATGAAAAACTGTTTTTT. Amino acids: CASSSTGTGNEKLFF.

This sequence joins TRBV7-9 and TRBJ2-1; D gene unclear. Germline CDR1 is SEHNR and CDR2 is FQNEAQ (reference sequence). Trimming pared 0 bases from V and 1 base from J, leaving 7 bases between. This CDR3 comprises 15 residues. The chain's CDR3 is CASSLAGASYNEQFF. CDR3 DNA sequence: TGTGCCAGCAGCTTAGCGGGTGCATCCTACAATGAGCAGTTCTTC.